These 25 T cell receptor beta chains were sequenced from one sample in a study of response to subunit inactivated influenza vaccine (dated by TCRdb to between 2017 and 2018). Library prep was done by RT-PCR. Sequencing relied on an Illumina HiSeq 2500. Starting from the raw public reads, TCRdb applied fastp trimming at Q25, assembled clones with MiXCR and retained in-frame beta chains. Here each entry gathers all rows of one CDR3 protein and keeps the most common genes and DNA. For this sample there are about 700,000 distinct CDR3 sequences; about 14% appear just once. The top ten constitute less than 9% of the sample. This specimen consisted of PBMCs from blood, obtained 14 to 15 days before vaccination. These receptors were collected from a man aged 45-65 years who received an inactivated influenza vaccine. Donor details come from another sample of the same person, matched by shared clones.

J is TRBJ2-7 and V is TRBV5-1, with a weak D call TRBD2 (5 bases). Deletions cut 1 base from V and 5 bases from J, with 13 bases between. The CDR3 loop spans 14 amino acids. Germline V gives CDR1 SGHRS, CDR2 YFSETQ. The CDR3 DNA sequence: TGCGCCAGCAGCTTGTCCGGGATTCTCGACGAGCAGTACTTC. Translation: CASSLSGILDEQYF.

CDR3 amino acids: CASSLVARGRLGTDTQYF. CDR3 nucleotides: TGCGCCAGCAGCTTGGTTGCGCGGGGCAGGCTGGGCACAGATACGCAGTATTTT. The chain has TRBV5-1 and TRBJ2-3, with TRBD2 as a possible D gene (6 bases). The V and J ends lost 0 bases and 1 base respectively, with 18 bases between them. This CDR3 spans 18 amino acids. Germline values: CDR1 SGHRS, CDR2 YFSETQ.

There are many counts of this clonotype. This chain connects TRBV20-1 to TRBJ2-2; tentative D call: TRBD1 (6 bases). The CDR3 totals 15 residues. The germline V gene encodes CDR1 DFQATT and CDR2 SNEGSKA (reference sequence). Deletions cut 7 bases from V and 3 bases from J, with 18 bases between. The DNA for the CDR3 is TGCAGTGTGAAGCACCAGGGGATAGACACCGGGGAGCTGTTTTTT. This sequence encodes CSVKHQGIDTGELFF.

This clonotype has only a few counts. This chain links TRBV27 with TRBJ2-1; 10 nucleotides line up with TRBD2. Germline CDR1 is MNHEY and CDR2 is SMNVEV (reference sequence). J was trimmed by 4 bases and V by 5 bases; bases with no gene match: 11. The CDR3 spans 17 residues. The CDR3: CASSTRKREGTYNEQFF. The DNA for the CDR3 is TGTGCCAGCAGTACCCGGAAGCGGGAGGGTACGTACAATGAGCAGTTCTTC.

In this sample, this clonotype turned up a few times. CDR3 amino acids: CASSSSGAGVPYEQYF. The DNA of the CDR3 is TGTGCCAGCAGCTCCTCAGGGGCGGGGGTTCCTTACGAGCAGTACTTC. This chain connects TRBV7-2 to TRBJ2-7; TRBD2 might be the D (7 bases). The germline gives CDR1 SGHTA, CDR2 FQGNSA. The CDR3 runs 16 residues. Trimming left V 4 bases short and J 4 bases short, with 20 bases between.

The chain is built from TRBV4-2 and TRBJ2-7, with D perhaps being TRBD1 or TRBD2 (5 bases each). Germline loops: CDR1 LGHNA, CDR2 YNFKEQ. V was shortened by 4 bases and J by 5 bases, with 21 bases between the two germline ends. This CDR3 comprises 16 residues. The CDR3 nucleotides are TGTGCCAGCAGCCGAACGACACGGGGCCTAACGGACGAGCAGTACTTC. Amino acid sequence: CASSRTTRGLTDEQYF.

This clonotype was picked up a small number of times. The genes are TRBV6-1 and TRBJ1-2; D is unresolved. Germline V gives CDR1 MNHNS, CDR2 SASEGT. This CDR3 region has 13 residues. The V gene lost 10 bases and the J gene lost 4 bases, with 16 bases spanning the gap. The CDR3 is CATRDALGYGYTF. The CDR3 nucleotides read TGTGCCACCCGGGATGCCTTAGGCTATGGCTACACCTTC.

At least ten counts were recorded for this clonotype. This chain connects TRBV5-1 to TRBJ2-3; 7 nucleotides agree with TRBD2. The CDR3 consists of 16 residues. V lost 4 bases and J lost 1; bases outside the gene matches: 9. The germline V gene encodes CDR1 SGHRS and CDR2 YFSETQ. The CDR3 DNA reads TGCGCCAGCAGCCCGGAGCCTAGCGGCGGCACAGATACGCAGTATTTT. Protein product: CASSPEPSGGTDTQYF.

Only a few counts were recorded for this clonotype. The chain links TRBV15 to TRBJ2-2; no reliable D call. Per germline, CDR1 LNHNV and CDR2 YYDKDF (reference sequence). V gave up 0 bases and J gave up 2 bases, with 13 bases separating them. This CDR3 has 17 amino acids. The CDR3 protein is CATSRDLLGINTGELFF. In nucleotides, the CDR3 is TGTGCCACCAGCAGAGATCTTTTGGGGATTAACACCGGGGAGCTGTTTTTT.

V is TRBV12-3 or TRBV12-4 and J is TRBJ2-5, with 7 bases identical to TRBD2. V was clipped by 6 bases and J by 4 bases; unmatched bases: 8. CDR3 length: 14 residues. Written as DNA, the CDR3 is TGTGCCAGCAGCAGGGCGGGAGTGGGAGAGACCCAGTACTTC. As protein: CASSRAGVGETQYF.

This clonotype was counted a single time. A much larger clone differs by one base, so this may be a read error. This rearrangement joins TRBV12-3 or TRBV12-4 to TRBJ2-2, with D perhaps TRBD2 (5 bases). CDR3 size: 13 residues. The CDR3 is CASSPLLTGELSF. The CDR3 DNA sequence: TGTGCCAGCAGTCCCTTGCTCACCGGGGAGCTGTCTTTT.

This clonotype came up a few times. V gene TRBV10-3 combines with J gene TRBJ1-1; perhaps TRBD1 as D (6 bases). CDR1 ENHRY and CDR2 SYGVKD come from the germline V gene. CDR3 length: 13 residues. Trimming left V 7 bases short and J 1 base short, with 10 bases between. The CDR3 DNA is TGTGCCATCACTAGGACAGAGAACACTGAAGCTTTCTTT. Its translation: CAITRTENTEAFF.

This clonotype came up many times. This sequence joins TRBV7-2 and TRBJ2-5; TRBD2 aligns across 14 bases. The junction had 3 bases not matched to a gene; V was cut back by 4 bases and J by 5 bases. CDR3 length: 15 residues. Germline values: CDR1 SGHTA, CDR2 FQGNSA. As DNA, the CDR3 is TGTGCCAGCAGCTCGGGACTAGCGGGGGCGGAGACCCAGTACTTC. Protein product: CASSSGLAGAETQYF.

This chain links TRBV7-9 with TRBJ2-2; D is unclear. V dropped 0 bases and J dropped 1 base, with 9 bases sitting between them. The CDR3 consists of 16 residues. Germline assignment: CDR1 SEHNR and CDR2 FQNEAQ (reference sequence). This CDR3 reads CASSLAPLGNTGELFF. For the CDR3, the DNA is TGTGCCAGCAGCTTAGCGCCTCTGGGGAACACCGGGGAGCTGTTTTTT.

The chain employs TRBV2 and TRBJ2-1; D is unclear. V gave up 8 bases and J gave up 8 bases, with 28 bases separating them. This CDR3 contains 17 residues. CDR1 SNHLY and CDR2 FYNNEI come from the germline V gene. The chain's CDR3 is CASDSPPTEILTDEQFF. As DNA, the CDR3 is TGTGCCAGCGATAGCCCCCCCACGGAGATCCTTACGGATGAGCAGTTCTTC.

This clonotype was found a few times. The V gene is TRBV7-9, the J gene TRBJ2-1; 9 bases align to TRBD2. CDR3 size: 17 residues. With 1 base clipped from V and 9 bases from J, the junction kept 13 bases outside the gene matches. Germline CDR1 and CDR2: SEHNR and FQNEAQ (reference sequence). CDR3 sequence reads: CASSLGTESGGRSEQFF. In DNA form, the CDR3 reads TGTGCCAGCAGCTTAGGGACGGAGAGCGGGGGGCGGAGTGAGCAGTTCTTC.

A remark on this clonotype: A junction end diverges from the germline sequence, so it may reflect a read error. V is TRBV24-1 and J is TRBJ2-7; 8 bases are a match to TRBD1. The CDR3 has 17 amino acids. Germline loops: CDR1 KGHDR, CDR2 SFDVKD. This CDR3 is CATSGDRGYYESYEQHF. The CDR3, as DNA: TGTGCCACCAGTGGAGACAGGGGATATTACGAGTCCTACGAGCAGCACTTC.

The CDR3 loop reads CASTPRRGLAVNEQFF. The CDR3 DNA reads as TGTGCCAGCACCCCCAGGCGGGGACTAGCGGTCAATGAGCAGTTCTTC. The rearrangement links TRBV6-2 or TRBV6-3 to TRBJ2-1; TRBD2 aligns across 11 bases. The junction had 11 bases not matched to a gene; V was cut back by 7 bases and J by 6 bases. Germline V gives CDR1 MNHEY, CDR2 SVGEGT. The CDR3 has 16 amino acids.

In this sample, this clonotype turned up once. V and J are TRBV6-6 and TRBJ2-3; D not certain. The V end lost 2 bases, the J end lost 6 bases, and 6 bases lay between the germline ends. The germline V gene encodes CDR1 MNHNY and CDR2 SVGAGI (reference sequence). The CDR3 spans 12 residues. In DNA form, the CDR3 reads TGTGCCAGCAGTTACCCCTCTGATACGCAGTATTTT. Residues: CASSYPSDTQYF.

V is TRBV6-2 or TRBV6-3 and J is TRBJ2-7; D is ambiguous. Deletions cut 4 bases from V and 3 bases from J, with 10 bases between. The germline CDR1 and CDR2 sequences are MNHEY and SVGEGT. The CDR3 sequence is 13 residues long. The CDR3 sequence: CASSFGGHYEQYF. CDR3 DNA: TGTGCCAGCAGTTTCGGCGGTCACTACGAGCAGTACTTC.

The chain carries TRBV7-2 and TRBJ2-1; D gene unclear. Trimming shortened V by 1 base and J by 5 bases, and 9 bases separated the two germline ends. The CDR3 extends over 14 amino acids. CDR1 and CDR2 (germline): SGHTA, FQGNSA. CDR3 region: CASSLVFGNNEQFF. The CDR3, as DNA: TGTGCCAGCAGCTTAGTATTCGGTAACAATGAGCAGTTCTTC.

This clonotype was counted ten times or more. The chain links TRBV10-3 to TRBJ2-1; D perhaps matches TRBD2 (5 bases). V was trimmed by 10 bases and J by 5 bases, leaving 18 bases between them. The germline gives CDR1 ENHRY, CDR2 SYGVKD. This CDR3 spans 14 amino acids. CDR3 in DNA: TGTGCCACGGAACGGGAACAGCGAAACAATGAGCAGTTCTTC. It encodes CATEREQRNNEQFF.

The V call is TRBV27, the J call TRBJ2-2; 8 bases are a match to TRBD2. V gave up 2 bases and J gave up 7 bases; unmatched junction bases: 9. The CDR3 spans 16 residues. CDR1 and CDR2 from the germline V gene are MNHEY and SMNVEV (reference sequence). As DNA, the CDR3 is TGTGCCAGCAGTTTAAAGTTCGCGGGGGGAAGCGGGGAGCTGTTTTTT. This codes for CASSLKFAGGSGELFF.

V and J are TRBV21-1 and TRBJ2-7; TRBD2, the table's D call, was not compared with the DNA. TRBV21-1 is labeled a pseudogene. The CDR3 sequence is 14 residues long. CDR3 bases: TGTGCCAGCAGACTACTAGCGGGAGTTCTCGAGCAGTACTTC. It translates to CASRLLAGVLEQYF.

The chain has TRBV6-6 and TRBJ1-1, with D maybe TRBD1 (6 bases). V shed 2 bases and J shed 7 bases, with 14 bases lying between them. Germline V gene data show CDR1 as MNHNY and CDR2 as SVGAGI (reference sequence). This CDR3 is 14 amino acids long. The CDR3 spells CASSYSRGGVEAFF. The DNA of the CDR3 is TGTGCCAGCAGTTACAGCAGGGGCGGGGTTGAAGCTTTCTTT.